These 18 T cell receptor beta chains were all obtained from the same sample, sequenced in a study of siplizumab effects on memory and regulatory T cells. Using immunoSEQ multiplex PCR, the repertoire was profiled, and TCRdb retains in-frame clones only, with some absent. The data hold around 94,000 clones, with about 93% observed a single time. The sequencing input was CD4+ T cells sorted from blood. The receptors stem from a human donor in good health.

This clone has only a few counts. The gene calls are TRBV27 and TRBJ2-3; TRBD2 matches 9 bases. Germline V CDR1 and CDR2: MNHEY, SMNVEV (reference sequence). CDR3 length: 19 amino acids. V shed 1 base, J shed 8 bases, and the junction held 19 bases outside the gene matches. Here the CDR3 reads CASSLLIAGVKTRGATQYF. For the CDR3, the DNA is TGTGCCAGCAGTTTATTGATAGCGGGAGTGAAGACCCGTGGGGCTACGCAGTATTTT.

This sequence joins TRBV19 and TRBJ2-3; D gene uncertain. Germline-derived CDR1 and CDR2 are LNHDA and SQIVND (reference sequence). V lost 3 bases and J 3 bases, leaving 4 bases between the germline ends. The CDR3 is 12 amino acids. This CDR3 reads CASSMGTDTQYF. The CDR3 nucleotides read TGTGCCAGTAGTATGGGGACAGATACGCAGTATTTT.

This clone was observed a single time. The chain joins TRBV7-9 to TRBJ2-3, with D perhaps matching TRBD2 (6 bases). CDR3 length equals 15 residues. V was shortened by 4 bases and J by 1 base, with 12 bases between the two germline ends. Germline CDR1 is SEHNR and CDR2 is FQNEAQ (reference sequence). The CDR3 bases are TGTGCCAGCAGCTATGAGGAGGGGCGCACAGATACGCAGTATTTT. Its translation: CASSYEEGRTDTQYF.

The chain couples TRBV6-6 to TRBJ2-7; D gene uncertain. Germline V gene data show CDR1 as MNHNY and CDR2 as SVGAGI (reference sequence). Deletions cut 2 bases from V and 4 bases from J, with 6 bases between. This CDR3 region has 12 residues. In nucleotides, the CDR3 is TGTGCCAGCAGTTACGAGGAGTACGAGCAGTACTTC. Its protein is CASSYEEYEQYF.

The CDR3 DNA reads as TGTGCCAGCAGCCGGTTAGGCGAAGCTTTCTTT. Its translation is CASSRLGEAFF. This chain joins TRBV11-1 and TRBJ1-1; D ambiguous. Per the germline V gene, CDR1 is SGHAT and CDR2 is FQDESV (reference sequence). The CDR3 runs 11 residues. Deletions cut 5 bases from V and 8 bases from J, with 9 bases between. The complete variable domain, with remaining parts taken from reference TRBV11-1 and TRBJ1-1, reads EAEVAQSPRYKITEKSQAVAFWCDPISGHATLYWYRQILGQGPELLVQFQDESVVDDSQLPKDRFSAERLKGVDSTLKIQPAELGDSAMYLCASSRLGEAFFGQGTRLTVV.

V usage is TRBV11-2 and J usage is TRBJ2-7; no clear D. CDR3 size: 13 residues. CDR1 is SGHAT and CDR2 is FQNNGV in the germline V gene. Trimming cost V 1 base and J 2 bases, with 6 bases left between them. The CDR3 here is CASSLGEPYEQYF. CDR3 sequence (DNA): TGTGCCAGCAGCTTAGGGGAACCCTACGAGCAGTACTTC.

The chain employs TRBV25-1 and TRBJ1-4; 10 bases fit TRBD1. Losses at the gene ends were 7 bases for V and 8 bases for J; bases not matched to a gene: 4. CDR3 length equals 13 residues. CDR1 is MGHDK, CDR2 SYGVNS, per germline. CDR3 nucleotides: TGTGCCAGCACGACAGGGGGCGTGGAAAAACTGTTTTTT. This codes for CASTTGGVEKLFF.

This clone showed up just once. V and J are TRBV25-1 and TRBJ2-7; D possibly matches TRBD1 or TRBD2 (5 bases each). The CDR3 sequence is 14 residues long. The germline V and J ends were trimmed by 5 bases and 6 bases, with 17 bases remaining between them. Germline lookup yields CDR1 MGHDK and CDR2 SYGVNS. The CDR3 DNA follows: TGTGCCAGCAGTCCACGAGGGGCGAGACTCGAGCAGTACTTC. Its protein product is CASSPRGARLEQYF.

The chain combines TRBV11-2 with TRBJ2-2; 7 bases line up with TRBD2. The CDR3 length is 15 residues. The V and J ends lost 2 bases and 1 base, in that order; junction bases with no gene match: 1. CDR1 is SGHAT and CDR2 is FQNNGV in the germline V gene. CDR3 bases: TGTGCCAGCAGCTTACTAGCGGTGAACACCGGGGAGCTGTTTTTT. Protein sequence: CASSLLAVNTGELFF.

This sequence joins TRBV7-2 and TRBJ2-7; 10 bases map to TRBD1. The CDR3 covers 14 residues. Germline V gene sequence: CDR1 SGHTA, CDR2 FQGNSA. V shed 6 bases, J shed 4 bases, and the junction held 6 bases outside the gene matches. This CDR3 is CASSPWTGGYEQYF. The CDR3 DNA reads as TGTGCCAGCAGTCCATGGACAGGGGGGTACGAGCAGTACTTC. The whole variable domain, remainder taken from reference TRBV7-2 and TRBJ2-7, is GAGVSQSPSNKVTEKGKDVELRCDPISGHTALYWYRQSLGQGLEFLIYFQGNSAPDKSGLPSDRFSAERTGGSVSTLTIQRTQQEDSAVYLCASSPWTGGYEQYFGPGTRLTVT.

CDR3 protein: CASSDPTEAFF. The CDR3 bases are TGTGCCAGCAGCGACCCCACTGAAGCTTTCTTT. The chain recombines TRBV7-9 with TRBJ1-1; D gene unclear. This CDR3 comprises 11 residues. From germline, CDR1 is SEHNR and CDR2 FQNEAQ (reference sequence). V lost 5 bases to trimming and J lost 4 bases, with 5 bases between them.

The CDR3 sequence: CASSADGNSYEQYF. The CDR3, as DNA: TGTGCCAGCAGTGCAGACGGCAACTCCTACGAGCAGTACTTC. The V call is TRBV2, the J call TRBJ2-7; unclear D gene. The CDR3 extends over 14 amino acids. In germline, CDR1 is SNHLY, CDR2 FYNNEI. Trimming pared 4 bases from V and 0 bases from J, leaving 10 bases between.

This chain connects TRBV19 to TRBJ1-5; no firm D call. The CDR3 is 13 amino acids. Between the trimmed V and J ends, which lost 1 base and 7 bases, there was a span of 8 bases. CDR1 LNHDA and CDR2 SQIVND come from the germline V gene (reference sequence). Here the CDR3 reads CASSIGEAQPQHF. Written as DNA, the CDR3 is TGTGCCAGTAGTATAGGGGAGGCACAGCCCCAGCATTTT.

The CDR3 sequence: CASSKDTSGRKETQYF. The CDR3 DNA follows: TGTGCCAGCAGCAAAGACACTAGCGGGAGGAAGGAGACCCAGTACTTC. The chain employs TRBV7-2 and TRBJ2-5; TRBD2 matches at 12 bases. V was clipped by 5 bases and J by 5 bases; unmatched bases: 9. The CDR3 contains 16 residues. Germline V gives CDR1 SGHTA, CDR2 FQGNSA.

This chain uses TRBV5-1 with TRBJ2-3; D is unclear. CDR1 and CDR2 from the germline V gene are SGHRS and YFSETQ. The CDR3 covers 15 residues. Trimming pared 3 bases from V and 0 bases from J, leaving 11 bases between. CDR3 DNA sequence: TGCGCCAGCAGCTCAGCAGCGTCTAGCACAGATACGCAGTATTTT. Translated: CASSSAASSTDTQYF.

CDR3 in DNA: TGTGCCAGCAGTCCGGACAGGGCTCAGCCCCAGCATTTT. Translated: CASSPDRAQPQHF. This sequence joins TRBV11-2 and TRBJ1-5, with 8 bases fitting TRBD1. Germline CDR1 SGHAT, CDR2 FQNNGV. This CDR3 region has 13 residues. V lost 6 bases and J lost 6; bases outside the gene matches: 4.

V is TRBV9 and J is TRBJ1-3, with unresolved D. V was trimmed by 3 bases and J by 0 bases, leaving 10 bases between them. CDR1 is SGDLS, CDR2 YYNGEE, per germline. CDR3 length equals 15 residues. The CDR3 protein is CASSDLGDSGNTIYF. Here the CDR3 DNA reads TGTGCCAGCAGCGATCTGGGAGACTCTGGAAACACCATATATTTT.

The CDR3 reads CASRPDGRTEAFF. The DNA of the CDR3 is TGTGCCAGCAGACCGGACGGTCGCACTGAAGCTTTCTTT. This chain links TRBV6-5 with TRBJ1-1, with D hard to call. The CDR3 is 13 amino acids. V dropped 6 bases and J dropped 4 bases, with 12 bases sitting between them. The germline CDR1 and CDR2 sequences are MNHEY and SVGAGI.